This T cell receptor beta chain emerged from a study of blood T cell repertoires in COVID-19. About the research overall: T cells, B-cell-depleted T cells, or PBMCs provided the cDNA or gDNA that served as material.

Trimming stripped 6 bases from V and 2 bases from J, with 15 bases between. CDR3 length: 15 residues. Germline V gene sequence: CDR1 KGHSH, CDR2 LQKENI. This table comes from immunoSEQ multiplex PCR, and its TCRdb copy is limited to in-frame clones, with some not included. The sample carries 200,000 to 300,000 clones, 86% recorded once. Participant-reported clinical history was the basis for cohort assignment. Sequenced material: PBMCs or T cells enriched from blood (not recorded which). The V call is TRBV18, the J call TRBJ2-3; tentatively, D is TRBD2 (6 bases). This TCR came from a woman aged 18-30 years who had recovered from COVID-19. CDR3 region: CASSWDSRPTDTQYF. In nucleotides, the CDR3 is TGTGCCAGCTCCTGGGACTCCCGACCCACAGATACGCAGTATTTT.